This entry features one T cell receptor (beta chain) sequence. Its specificity is unknown. These data belong to a study of CXCR3-negative and CXCR3-positive naive CD8 T cells. Study results and caveats: More hydrophobic TRB CDR3s occurred in CXCR3-positive than in CXCR3-negative naive cells.

The V gene's germline CDR1 is MDHEN and CDR2 SYDVKM. CDR3 length: 19 amino acids. The study made its TRB cDNA libraries by 5' RACE, adding UMI labels. TCRdb reprocessed the 5' RACE reads, keeping one entry per CDR3 protein, no DNA. The sample table includes 75,000 to 100,000 distinct CDR3 sequences. The TCR comes from a human donor in good health. Some clones in this sample may be carry-over from other donors' samples. The material sequenced was naive CXCR3+ CD8+ T cells from blood. Subset described: CD45RO-CCR7+CD27+CD95- naive CD8+ T cells expressing CXCR3 (TNR3+). This chain links TRBV28 with TRBJ2-7; the D call from TCRdb, TRBD2, cannot be confirmed without DNA. CDR3 loop: CASSFSGTSGRSTSYEQYF.